The following is a T cell receptor (beta chain) sequence with its context. Its antigen is unknown. The J segment lost 7 bases and the V segment lost 3 bases, leaving 13 bases of the junction unmatched. The CDR3 covers 16 residues. Germline V gene sequence: CDR1 SGDLS, CDR2 YYNGEE. This specimen comes from a study of T cell responses to AZD1222 COVID-19 vaccine. General study results and limits: Across the whole spike, CD4 TCRs peaked at regions 160-218 and 743-854.

Method: immunoSEQ multiplex PCR; TCRdb's copy keeps in-frame clones and lacks some. The sample holds some 69,000 clones, less than 90% seen once. This receptor was taken from an adult in good health. The chain joins TRBV9 to TRBJ1-2; 9 positions agree with TRBD1. The sequencing used peripheral blood, collected on day 0 of AZD1222 vaccination. CDR3 DNA: TGTGCCAGCAGCGCGATTGCCGGGACAGGGATATCTGGCTACACCTTC. Translating gives CASSAIAGTGISGYTF.